The rows below give T cell receptor beta chains drawn from one sample of a study of regulatory T cells in long-lasting Graves disease. A single record per CDR3 protein comes from TCRdb applying MiXCR to the multiplex PCR reads. The profile covers around 510,000 distinct CDR3 sequences, with about a fifth appearing a single time and 6.5% to 10% taken by the ten largest. Source: peripheral blood mononuclear cells (PBMCs), taken when the disease was refractory, from a patient treated with antithyroid drugs. All receptors derive from a female donor with Graves disease. The CDR3 runs from the conserved cysteine through the conserved F or W. The D gene is left open where the match is weak. Where a row states a size, it is once, few, many or the class of an expanded clone; other rows omit it.

clone_size	d_call	v_call	j_call	cdr3_aa	cdr3_nt
NA	TRBD2	TRBV11-3	TRBJ2-1	CASSPREGGRTYNEQFF	TGTGCCAGCAGCCCCCGAGAGGGCGGGAGGACCTACAATGAGCAGTTCTTC
NA	NA	TRBV28	TRBJ2-1	CASSLYPFGSYNEQFF	TGTGCCAGCAGTTTATACCCGTTTGGGTCCTACAATGAGCAGTTCTTC
NA	TRBD2	TRBV28	TRBJ2-2	CASSYPLAGGTGELFF	TGTGCCAGCAGTTACCCACTAGCGGGAGGCACCGGGGAGCTGTTTTTT
many	TRBD2	TRBV20-1	TRBJ2-5	CSARDSLAGIQETQYF	TGCAGTGCTAGAGATAGCCTAGCGGGAATTCAGGAGACCCAGTACTTC
many	NA	TRBV12-3/TRBV12-4	TRBJ2-7	CASSPSGEQYF	TGTGCCAGCAGTCCCAGCGGAGAGCAGTACTTC
NA	NA	TRBV27	TRBJ2-7	CASPPGPLYEQYF	TGTGCCAGCCCTCCGGGACCACTCTACGAGCAGTACTTC
NA	TRBD1	TRBV24-1	TRBJ2-5	CATSDRQGRETQYF	TGTGCCACCAGTGACCGACAGGGCCGCGAGACCCAGTACTTC
few	NA	TRBV10-3	TRBJ1-2	CAISEGDHSYTF	TGTGCCATCAGTGAGGGCGACCATAGCTACACCTTC
few	NA	TRBV28	TRBJ2-3	CASSLSPGTDTDTQYF	TGTGCCAGCAGTTTATCTCCCGGGACCGACACAGATACGCAGTATTTT
many	NA	TRBV27	TRBJ1-1	CASSLSYGGFMNTEAFF	TGTGCCAGCAGTTTATCCTACGGCGGATTTATGAACACTGAAGCTTTCTTT